The present T cell receptor (beta chain) was sequenced within a study of metastatic and nonmetastatic thyroid tumors. None of the patients had undergone any treatment ahead of thyroid surgery. TCRdb ran MiXCR on the PCR reads. The table has about 92,000 clones, under 15% seen once. This clone was seen at least ten times. The TCR sequence derives from a female donor with papillary thyroid cancer or a benign thyroid nodule (not recorded which). Some clones in this sample may be carry-over from other donors' samples. Specimen: blood.

The CDR3 DNA reads as TGTGCCAGTACCGACAGAAGGAACACTGAAGCTTTCTTT. Translating it yields CASTDRRNTEAFF. The V call is TRBV19, the J call TRBJ1-1, with D perhaps matching TRBD1 (5 bases). The V end lost 7 bases, the J end lost 1 base, and 10 bases lay between the germline ends. There are 13 residues in the CDR3. From germline, CDR1 is LNHDA and CDR2 SQIVND (reference sequence).